This T cell receptor beta chain was recorded in a study of regulatory T cells in long-lasting Graves disease. Study-wide context: Persistence in Graves' disease required over 5 years of antithyroid drugs plus positive TSH receptor antibodies. Whole-study results and caveats: Under persistent disease, TRBV28, TRBJ1-2 and TRBJ2-5 were used preferentially. Having few samples may have compromised the accuracy. Persistent patients shared some 2,900 public clonotypes among themselves. Newly diagnosed patients shared fewer, at about 890.

TCR beta libraries were built with iRepertoire HTBI primers and Arm-PCR of CDR3 regions. TCRdb re-derived calls from the multiplex PCR reads in MiXCR, one entry per CDR3 protein. The sample contains a few hundred thousand distinct CDR3 sequences, 20% to 25% of which appear only once. The CDR3 is 17 amino acids. The germline V gene encodes CDR1 SEHNR and CDR2 FQNEAQ (reference sequence). V was shortened by 5 bases and J by 5 bases, with 19 bases between the two germline ends. This clonotype was picked up a small number of times. Its matching antigen is unknown. This sample's time point: persistent/refractory GD, antithyroid drugs over 5 years with positive TRAb. Construction of the TCR library relied on RNA isolated from PBMCs.

The sample here was peripheral blood mononuclear cells (PBMCs), taken when the disease was refractory, from a patient treated with antithyroid drugs. This TCR was recovered from a woman aged 40 to 49 with Graves disease. This chain joins TRBV7-9 and TRBJ1-6; TRBD1 might be the D (5 bases). In DNA, the CDR3 is TGTGCCAGCAGCCACGTGGGCCGTGTGACAGATAATTCACCCCTCCACTTT. Its protein product is CASSHVGRVTDNSPLHF. Looking up the rest from reference TRBV7-9 and TRBJ1-6 gives the full variable domain: DTGVSQNPRHKITKRGQNVTFRCDPISEHNRLYWYRQTLGQGPEFLTYFQNEAQLEKSRLLSDRFSAERPKGSFSTLEIQRTEQGDSAMYLCASSHVGRVTDNSPLHFGNGTRLTVT.